This T cell receptor beta chain was recorded in a study of blood T cell repertoires in COVID-19 (TCRdb year 2020). A note on the overall study: Samples covering the acute and convalescent phases of COVID-19 were provided by collaborators in the United States, Italy and Spain. The material from the prospective study consisted of cDNA or gDNA derived from T cells, B-cell-depleted T cells, or PBMCs. A freely available public database, intended as a resource for researchers studying the immune response to SARS-CoV-2, is where the repertoires were released. Where available, HLA class I and class II types were taken from metadata supplied by the sample provider and were not determined by assay-based typing. The samples were drawn from the first 160 participants of the ongoing ImmuneRACE study and from roughly 1,300 subjects provided by 6 global collaborators. The dataset comprised deeply sampled blood TCRbeta repertoires from subjects exposed to, actively infected with, or recovered from COVID-19. Nearly every sample came with metadata listing a de-identified subject ID, COVID-19 status, age in years and sex.

Whole blood was collected in K2EDTA tubes by collaborating institutions according to the institutions' own protocols. For TCRbeta analysis, collaborators shipped samples in one of three forms: frozen whole blood, isolated PBMCs, or DNA extracted from either of those sample types. TCRbeta CDR3 regions were amplified from genomic DNA by means of the immunoSEQ Assay, a bias-controlled multiplex PCR. The published analysis was carried out like this. Within the assay, amplification of reference gene primers was used to estimate how many nucleated cells each sample contained. To quantify the absolute abundance of each unique TCRbeta CDR3 rearrangement, sequence reads were collapsed and filtered. For each sample, productive Simpson clonality was calculated by taking the square root of Simpson's diversity index across productive rearrangements. In TCRdb, the immuneACCESS table is reduced to in-frame sequences with V and J assigned. These tables do not hold every clone; where another copy was compared, an unresolved V gene accounts for under half, and the others remain unexplained. The D gene and trimming were derived from the DNA, and the V and J assignments and clone size from that table. This sample is represented by fewer than 45,000 clones; over 80% of them were singletons. The ten top clones hold about 1.2% of the sample.

The paper's findings and limits, for the study overall: How much clinical and demographic metadata was included differed by source and by participant, and the metadata was provided uncurated.

CDR1 and CDR2, per the germline V gene (reference sequence), are MNHEY and SMNVEV. V is reduced by 4 bases and J by 4 bases, leaving a spacing of 11 bases between them. From cysteine to phenylalanine, the CDR3 is 14 amino acids long. Only CDR3 DNA remains: 42 bases, in frame from the first base. Turning to this clone: What this receptor recognizes is not known. Base qualities are not provided; no much larger clone lies one nucleotide away.

The source material was peripheral blood. The TCR comes from a woman between 40 and 50 years old with acute or convalescent COVID-19. The receptor chain draws on TRBV27 and TRBJ2-1, with TRBD2 perhaps the D gene, on 5 matching bases. The CDR3 corresponds to CASSSGLLYNEQFF. The nucleotide sequence is given as TGTGCCAGCAGTTCTGGACTGTTATACAATGAGCAGTTCTTC.